Following are 25 T cell receptor beta chains from one sample sequenced in a study of T cells after yellow fever vaccination (dated by TCRdb to about 2019). According to the study, the label for this sample's treatment or condition signals: live attenuated yellow fever vaccine strain. Library preparation was by 5' RACE. This sample was sequenced with an Illumina NovaSeq 6000. The raw public data were reprocessed by TCRdb itself: fastp quality trimming at Q25, MiXCR clonotype calling, in-frame beta chains only. Every distinct CDR3 protein forms one entry, paired with its most common genes and DNA. Within this sample are around 250,000 distinct CDR3 sequences, with around 4.9% of them counted one time only. The ten largest clones add up to roughly 3.5% of the sample. Material: CD4+ T cells sorted from PBMCs, obtained on the day of the yellow fever booster vaccination. All receptors derive from a man aged 18-30 years who received the YFV17D yellow fever vaccine.

This clonotype was observed at least ten times. The chain links TRBV25-1 to TRBJ2-5; 7 bases align to TRBD1. Germline CDR1 MGHDK, CDR2 SYGVNS. The ends lost 3 bases at V and 2 bases at J; junction bases unmatched: 6. The CDR3 length is 15 residues. This CDR3 reads CASSDLDRHQETQYF. The CDR3 bases are TGTGCCAGCAGTGACCTGGACAGGCATCAAGAGACCCAGTACTTC.

Remarks on this clonotype: At one end the junction does not follow the germline gene, possibly because of a read error. The chain has TRBV12-3 or TRBV12-4 and TRBJ1-4; D not resolved. CDR3 length equals 14 residues. The CDR3 sequence: CASSFRRINEKMFF. CDR3 nucleotides: TGTGCCAGCAGTTTTCGACGGATTAATGAAAAAATGTTTTTT.

This clonotype was picked up many times. The chain couples TRBV29-1 to TRBJ1-3; no firm D call. V dropped 4 bases and J dropped 3 bases, with 10 bases sitting between them. Germline CDR1 SQVTM, CDR2 ANQGSEA. The CDR3 has 13 residues. CDR3 coding DNA: TGCAGCGTTGCGGGTCGCTTTGGAAACACCATATATTTT. Amino acids: CSVAGRFGNTIYF.

The chain links TRBV18 to TRBJ1-5; D ambiguous. V lost 6 bases and J lost 6, with 15 bases in between. Germline V gives CDR1 KGHSH, CDR2 LQKENI. This CDR3 is 14 amino acids long. The CDR3 protein is CASSRERESQPQHF. The CDR3 bases are TGTGCCAGCTCCCGGGAGAGGGAGAGTCAGCCCCAGCATTTT. Filled out from reference TRBV18 and TRBJ1-5, the complete variable domain reads NAGVMQNPRHLVRRRGQEARLRCSPMKGHSHVYWYRQLPEEGLKFMVYLQKENIIDESGMPKERFSAEFPKEGPSILRIQQVVRGDSAAYFCASSRERESQPQHFGDGTRLSIL.

The chain uses TRBV28 and TRBJ2-5; tentative D call: TRBD1 (6 bases). This CDR3 has 15 residues. Looked up from germline, CDR1 is MDHEN and CDR2 is SYDVKM. V was cut by 5 bases and J by 5 bases, with 18 bases left in between. CDR3 in amino acids: CASSESGVGAETQYF. CDR3 in DNA: TGTGCCAGCAGTGAATCAGGGGTGGGGGCGGAGACCCAGTACTTC.

This clonotype appeared a few times. The genes are TRBV6-5 and TRBJ1-5; D is undetermined. V was pared by 4 bases and J by 3 bases, with 7 bases between. CDR3 length: 13 amino acids. CDR1 and CDR2 (germline): MNHEY, SVGAGI. As DNA, the CDR3 is TGTGCCAGCAGTTGGCAGTTCAATCAGCCCCAGCATTTT. It specifies CASSWQFNQPQHF.

A few counts support this clonotype. The gene calls are TRBV7-9 and TRBJ2-7, with TRBD2 matching over 11 bases. The junction had 13 bases not matched to a gene; V was cut back by 5 bases and J by 7 bases. Germline lookup yields CDR1 SEHNR and CDR2 FQNEAQ (reference sequence). This CDR3 contains 16 residues. CDR3 sequence: CASSPPGGSGGAEQYF. CDR3 DNA sequence: TGTGCCAGCAGCCCCCCAGGAGGTAGCGGGGGGGCAGAGCAGTACTTC.

This clonotype was picked up a small number of times. The V gene is TRBV6-1, the J gene TRBJ2-6; D call uncertain. CDR3 length: 13 amino acids. V was shortened by 8 bases and J by 0 bases, with 5 bases between the two germline ends. Germline V gene lookup returns CDR1 MNHNS and CDR2 SASEGT. CDR3 nucleotide sequence: TGTGCCAGCCATCTCTCTGGGGCCAACGTCCTGACTTTC. This encodes CASHLSGANVLTF.

This chain links TRBV20-1 with TRBJ1-4, with a tentative D call TRBD1 (6 bases). The CDR3 has 14 residues. CDR1 is DFQATT, CDR2 SNEGSKA, per germline (reference sequence). Deletions cut 4 bases from V and 0 bases from J, with 9 bases between. The CDR3 reads CSATYRATNEKLFF. The CDR3 region has the DNA TGCAGTGCTACCTACAGGGCAACTAATGAAAAACTGTTTTTT.

The rearrangement uses TRBV15 and TRBJ1-1, with no clear D. Per the germline V gene, CDR1 is LNHNV and CDR2 is YYDKDF (reference sequence). CDR3 length: 13 amino acids. Trimming shortened V by 7 bases and J by 0 bases, and 9 bases separated the two germline ends. The CDR3: CATTRDLNTEAFF. The DNA of the CDR3 is TGTGCCACCACGCGTGACTTGAACACTGAAGCTTTCTTT.

This clonotype came up many times. V gene TRBV18 combines with J gene TRBJ2-1; the D gene is possibly TRBD2 (5 bases). The CDR3 length is 15 residues. Germline values: CDR1 KGHSH, CDR2 LQKENI. The V and J ends lost 6 bases and 0 bases respectively, with 12 bases between them. CDR3 DNA sequence: TGTGCCAGCTCCGCGAGCGGAAGCTCCTACAATGAGCAGTTCTTC. Its protein product is CASSASGSSYNEQFF.

The chain has TRBV18 and TRBJ1-1, with D possibly being TRBD1 (6 bases). V lost 3 bases and J lost 1, with 9 bases in between. The CDR3 runs 14 residues. The germline V gene has CDR1 KGHSH and CDR2 LQKENI. CDR3 bases: TGTGCCAGCTCACCTAAGACAGGGAACACTGAAGCTTTCTTT. This gives the protein CASSPKTGNTEAFF.

In its sample, this clonotype was seen a few times. The chain carries TRBV3-1 and TRBJ2-2; 7 bases match TRBD1. Per germline, CDR1 LGHDT and CDR2 YNNKEL (reference sequence). J gave up 7 bases and V 3 bases, and 11 bases lay outside the gene matches. There are 16 residues in the CDR3. The CDR3 sequence: CASSHLLTQGFGELFF. As DNA, the CDR3 is TGTGCCAGCAGCCATCTTCTAACACAGGGGTTCGGGGAGCTGTTTTTT. Using reference TRBV3-1 and TRBJ2-2 for the parts outside the CDR3, the full variable domain is DTAVSQTPKYLVTQMGNDKSIKCEQNLGHDTMYWYKQDSKKFLKIMFSYNNKELIINETVPNRFSPKSPDKAHLNLHINSLELGDSAVYFCASSHLLTQGFGELFFGEGSRLTVL.

This clonotype was detected many times. The chain combines TRBV4-2 with TRBJ1-1; D is ambiguous. Trimming left V 1 base short and J 2 bases short, with 11 bases between. This CDR3 has 15 amino acids. Germline V gene data show CDR1 as LGHNA and CDR2 as YNFKEQ. CDR3 sequence reads: CASSQVGSDNTEAFF. DNA for the CDR3: TGTGCCAGCAGCCAAGTCGGATCGGATAACACTGAAGCTTTCTTT.

This clonotype was observed at least ten times. The chain joins TRBV12-3 or TRBV12-4 to TRBJ2-3; D is undetermined. Trimming took 6 bases from V and 3 from J, leaving 13 bases between them. The CDR3 is 14 residues long. CDR3 in DNA: TGTGCCAGCAGAGGTGGGGTGGGGACAGATACGCAGTATTTT. Amino acids: CASRGGVGTDTQYF.

This clonotype occurred many times. The chain carries TRBV12-3 or TRBV12-4 and TRBJ2-7; no reliable D call. V was pared by 3 bases and J by 3 bases, with 9 bases between. This CDR3 comprises 13 residues. CDR3 DNA: TGTGCCAGCAGTTTTGCTGCGAACTACGAGCAGTACTTC. Translation: CASSFAANYEQYF.

The genes are TRBV6-2 or TRBV6-3 and TRBJ1-5; D is unclear. Between the trimmed V and J ends, which lost 6 bases and 2 bases, there was a span of 8 bases. The CDR3 sequence is 13 residues long. The V gene's germline CDR1 is MNHEY and CDR2 SVGEGT. The CDR3: CASSRGGNQPQHF. The CDR3 nucleotides are TGTGCCAGCAGCAGAGGTGGCAATCAGCCCCAGCATTTT.

This clonotype was counted many times. The V and J genes are TRBV6-2 or TRBV6-3 and TRBJ1-6; no clear D gene. Deletions cut 3 bases from V and 6 bases from J, with 9 bases between. CDR1 MNHEY and CDR2 SVGEGT come from the germline V gene. This CDR3 spans 14 amino acids. The CDR3 protein is CASSYHGLNSPLHF. For the CDR3, the DNA is TGTGCCAGCAGTTATCATGGACTTAATTCACCCCTCCACTTT.

This chain joins TRBV5-5 and TRBJ2-6, with D hard to call. The V end lost 4 bases, the J end lost 1 base, and 6 bases lay between the germline ends. The CDR3 contains 14 residues. Per the germline V gene, CDR1 is SGHKS and CDR2 is YYEKEE (reference sequence). CDR3 residues: CASSAMSGANVLTF. The CDR3 bases are TGTGCCAGCAGCGCAATGTCTGGGGCCAACGTCCTGACTTTC.

This clonotype was picked up a small number of times. The rearrangement joins TRBV7-2 to TRBJ1-2; 8 nucleotides line up with TRBD1. Unmatched junction bases numbered 11, after V lost 4 bases and J lost 7 bases. Germline lookup yields CDR1 SGHTA and CDR2 FQGNSA. The CDR3 consists of 15 residues. In nucleotides, the CDR3 is TGTGCCAGCAGCTCATCTTTGACAGGGGCGAGTGGCTACACCTTC. It translates to CASSSSLTGASGYTF. The full variable domain, rest sourced from reference TRBV7-2 and TRBJ1-2, is GAGVSQSPSNKVTEKGKDVELRCDPISGHTALYWYRQSLGQGLEFLIYFQGNSAPDKSGLPSDRFSAERTGGSVSTLTIQRTQQEDSAVYLCASSSSLTGASGYTFGSGTRLTVV.

This sequence joins TRBV4-1 and TRBJ2-1, with TRBD1 identical over 9 bases. This CDR3 comprises 16 residues. The germline V gene encodes CDR1 MGHRA and CDR2 YSYEKL. V dropped 6 bases and J dropped 4; count of bases not matched to a gene: 10. The CDR3 bases are TGCGCCAGCAGGCAGGGTCCGGGGACAGGGTACAATGAGCAGTTCTTC. Translating it yields CASRQGPGTGYNEQFF.

The V gene is TRBV2, the J gene TRBJ2-7; the match to TRBD2 covers 8 bases. CDR1 and CDR2 from the germline V gene are SNHLY and FYNNEI. The CDR3 totals 15 residues. J lost 3 bases, V lost 4 bases, and 8 bases had no gene match. The CDR3: CASSGQGAGVYEQYV. The CDR3 nucleotides read TGTGCCAGCAGTGGCCAAGGAGCGGGGGTCTACGAGCAGTACGTC.

The rearrangement joins TRBV20-1 to TRBJ1-6, with 7 bases fitting TRBD1. The CDR3 extends over 16 amino acids. V lost 3 bases to trimming and J lost 0 bases; unmatched junction nucleotides: 5. Germline values: CDR1 DFQATT, CDR2 SNEGSKA (reference sequence). The CDR3 sequence: CSASQGGSSYNSPLHF. The CDR3 DNA reads as TGCAGTGCTAGCCAGGGGGGAAGCTCCTATAATTCACCCCTCCACTTT.

This clonotype was detected a few times. This chain links TRBV12-3 or TRBV12-4 with TRBJ2-5, with 7 bases identical to TRBD2. The trim removed 7 bases at V and 4 bases at J, leaving 6 bases unmatched. The CDR3 runs 13 residues. Written as DNA, the CDR3 is TGTGCCAGCACGGGGAGGGACGGAGAGACCCAGTACTTC. This encodes CASTGRDGETQYF.

V gene TRBV5-1 combines with J gene TRBJ1-2; possible D gene TRBD1, 6 bases. The CDR3 extends over 12 amino acids. Germline-derived CDR1 and CDR2 are SGHRS and YFSETQ. CDR3 sequence reads: CATREGVYGYTF. The CDR3 region has the DNA TGCGCGACCAGGGAGGGGGTCTATGGCTACACCTTC.